In this sample, the clone carrying this TCR beta chain turned up a few times. Original analysis: Estimates of nucleated cell counts were drawn from the amplification of reference gene primers. The repertoire was sequenced with immunoSEQ multiplex PCR; TCRdb's copy has only in-frame clones and lacks some. That table gives V, J and clone size, and the DNA gave D and trimming. In the table there are 150,000 or so clones, approximately 80% of which are singletons. The trim removed 4 bases at V and 4 bases at J, leaving 10 bases unmatched. This CDR3 spans 15 amino acids. Germline CDR1 is SGHNT and CDR2 is YYREEE (reference sequence). This sample was taken from a study of blood T cell repertoires in COVID-19. Background on the study: From the United States, Italy and Spain came samples of acute and convalescent COVID-19. PBMCs, B-cell-depleted T cells, or T cells provided the cDNA or gDNA that made up the material.

The chain links TRBV5-4 to TRBJ1-1; TRBD1 agrees at 7 bases. The sample taken for sequencing was peripheral blood. This TCR was sampled from a human donor with acute or convalescent COVID-19. The donor label of this sample is uncertain. In nucleotides, the CDR3 is TGTGCCAGCAGCCTGGGACAGACTTTAACCACTGAAGCTTTCTTT. Its protein product is CASSLGQTLTTEAFF.